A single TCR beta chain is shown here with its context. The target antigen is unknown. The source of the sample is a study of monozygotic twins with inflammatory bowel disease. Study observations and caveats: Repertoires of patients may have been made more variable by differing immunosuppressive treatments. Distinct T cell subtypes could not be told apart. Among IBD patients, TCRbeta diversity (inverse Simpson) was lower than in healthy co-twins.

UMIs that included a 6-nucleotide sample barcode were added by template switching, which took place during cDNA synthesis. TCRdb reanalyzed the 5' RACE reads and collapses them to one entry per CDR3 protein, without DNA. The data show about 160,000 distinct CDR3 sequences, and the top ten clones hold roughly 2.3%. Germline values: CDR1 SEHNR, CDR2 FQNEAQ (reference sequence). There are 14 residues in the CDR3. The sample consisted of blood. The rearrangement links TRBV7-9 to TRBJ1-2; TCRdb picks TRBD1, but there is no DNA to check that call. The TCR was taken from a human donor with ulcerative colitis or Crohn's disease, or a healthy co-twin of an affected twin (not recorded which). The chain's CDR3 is CASSLATGSGGYTF.